This record looks at one T cell receptor (beta chain) sequence and its context. Its antigen target is currently unknown. Per-base qualities were not stored, and no clone one base away is much larger. The sample's time point label, in plain terms: cycle 1 day 1 (C1D1), immediately before nivolumab initiation. All trial patients had relapsed after autologous stem cell transplantation, with cohorts A, B and C differing in prior brentuximab vedotin exposure. A total of about 51 patients with relapsed/refractory classical Hodgkin lymphoma made up the trial cohort, and each patient's best overall response was complete response, partial response or progressive disease. In the multi-cohort phase II CheckMate 205 trial, trial patients received single-agent nivolumab. An independent review committee assessed best overall response by applying the 2007 International Working Group response criteria. Trial PBMCs were collected just before the start of nivolumab (C1D1) and during therapy at cycle 2 day 1 and cycle 4 day 1. Peripheral blood was collected in 8 mL Vacutainer Cell Preparation Tubes, from which PBMCs were isolated by centrifugation and then cryopreserved.

This sample is part of a study of PD-1 blockade in classical Hodgkin lymphoma (TCRdb year 2020). The study in broad terms: Nivolumab dosing was 3 mg/kg intravenously every 2 weeks, continuing until either disease progression or unacceptable toxicity. A peripheral blood immune signature of response to PD-1 blockade in classical Hodgkin lymphoma was defined using TCR beta sequencing and CyTOF.

The V end loses 4 bases and the J end loses 5 bases, and a stretch of 9 bases separates them. Reading the germline V gene gives CDR1 MNHEY and CDR2 SVGAGI. From the cysteine up to the phenylalanine, the CDR3 has a length of 12 residues. Only the CDR3 region is kept as DNA, spanning 36 bases read in frame from base 1. The Qiagen DNeasy kit was used to extract genomic DNA from unsorted PBMCs and from the negatively selected CD4+ and CD8+ fractions. Amplification of TCR beta CDR3 regions was done by immunoSEQ multiplex PCR with primers that anneal to V and J segments. A synthetic immune receptor repertoire was used to minimize amplification bias, and remaining bias was computationally removed after sequencing. The authors' pipeline ran thus. Custom Python scripts were used to quantify repertoire diversity as the Shannon entropy index. Unsorted, CD4+ and CD8+ repertoires were examined separately, except in combined analyses, for which CD4+ and CD8+ sequences were merged in silico. A clone counted as expanded when the clone's frequency after treatment rose at least 2-fold relative to C1D1, and clones undetected at baseline were given a pseudocount of 0.5. Singleton clones were defined as clones with 0 or 1 copy at C1D1, and non-singleton clones were defined as clones with 2 or more copies. Clones expanded in unsorted samples were annotated as CD4+, CD8+ or unknown by matching protein sequences in sorted samples from the same patient. Wilcoxon tests on paired samples were used to test changes in diversity from C1D1 to C4D1. Held by TCRdb, this immuneACCESS table contains in-frame sequences only and omits some clones. Under half of the omission traces to an unresolved V gene where checked; the cause of the rest is unknown. V and J calls and clone size follow that table, whereas D and trimming were derived from the DNA. The sample profile shows around 20,000 clones; around 65% of them were found once. The top ten constitute 5% to 6.5% of the sample.

The study at large found these results: The study covered only a single clinical trial cohort, and the causes of the repertoire differences, possibly disease activity or prior therapy, were still not defined. Baseline TCR diversity was reported to be lower in newly diagnosed patients than in healthy donors and to be lower still in relapsed/refractory patients. By C4D1, a significant rise was seen in CD4+ TCR diversity but not in CD8+ TCR diversity (p=0.0027 vs p=0.16), and the rise was most apparent among complete responders (p=0.02). Trial patients achieving complete response had baseline diversity similar to newly diagnosed patients, whereas partial responders and progressors had significantly lower diversity. Patients starting nivolumab less than 1 year after ASCT had lower diversity and were excluded from later analyses to avoid confounding by immune reconstitution.

This TCR came from a human donor with classical Hodgkin lymphoma. The sequence links TRBV6-5 to TRBJ2-7, with the D gene uncertain. Here the sequenced sample was peripheral blood mononuclear cells (PBMCs), taken at baseline. The CDR3 protein: CASSSRHNEQYF. Read as DNA, the sequence is TGTGCCAGCAGTTCAAGACACAACGAGCAGTACTTC.